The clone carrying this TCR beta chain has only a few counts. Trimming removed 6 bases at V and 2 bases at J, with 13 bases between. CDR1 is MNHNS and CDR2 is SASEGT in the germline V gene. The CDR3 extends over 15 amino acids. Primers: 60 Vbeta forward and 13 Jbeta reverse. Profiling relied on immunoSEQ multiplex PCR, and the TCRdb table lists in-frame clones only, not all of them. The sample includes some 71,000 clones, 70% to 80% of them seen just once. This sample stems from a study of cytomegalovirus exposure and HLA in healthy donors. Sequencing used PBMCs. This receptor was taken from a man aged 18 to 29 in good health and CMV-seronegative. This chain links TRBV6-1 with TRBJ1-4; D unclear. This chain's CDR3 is CASRIERVTNEKLFF. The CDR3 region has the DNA TGTGCCAGCAGGATAGAGAGGGTTACTAATGAAAAACTGTTTTTT.